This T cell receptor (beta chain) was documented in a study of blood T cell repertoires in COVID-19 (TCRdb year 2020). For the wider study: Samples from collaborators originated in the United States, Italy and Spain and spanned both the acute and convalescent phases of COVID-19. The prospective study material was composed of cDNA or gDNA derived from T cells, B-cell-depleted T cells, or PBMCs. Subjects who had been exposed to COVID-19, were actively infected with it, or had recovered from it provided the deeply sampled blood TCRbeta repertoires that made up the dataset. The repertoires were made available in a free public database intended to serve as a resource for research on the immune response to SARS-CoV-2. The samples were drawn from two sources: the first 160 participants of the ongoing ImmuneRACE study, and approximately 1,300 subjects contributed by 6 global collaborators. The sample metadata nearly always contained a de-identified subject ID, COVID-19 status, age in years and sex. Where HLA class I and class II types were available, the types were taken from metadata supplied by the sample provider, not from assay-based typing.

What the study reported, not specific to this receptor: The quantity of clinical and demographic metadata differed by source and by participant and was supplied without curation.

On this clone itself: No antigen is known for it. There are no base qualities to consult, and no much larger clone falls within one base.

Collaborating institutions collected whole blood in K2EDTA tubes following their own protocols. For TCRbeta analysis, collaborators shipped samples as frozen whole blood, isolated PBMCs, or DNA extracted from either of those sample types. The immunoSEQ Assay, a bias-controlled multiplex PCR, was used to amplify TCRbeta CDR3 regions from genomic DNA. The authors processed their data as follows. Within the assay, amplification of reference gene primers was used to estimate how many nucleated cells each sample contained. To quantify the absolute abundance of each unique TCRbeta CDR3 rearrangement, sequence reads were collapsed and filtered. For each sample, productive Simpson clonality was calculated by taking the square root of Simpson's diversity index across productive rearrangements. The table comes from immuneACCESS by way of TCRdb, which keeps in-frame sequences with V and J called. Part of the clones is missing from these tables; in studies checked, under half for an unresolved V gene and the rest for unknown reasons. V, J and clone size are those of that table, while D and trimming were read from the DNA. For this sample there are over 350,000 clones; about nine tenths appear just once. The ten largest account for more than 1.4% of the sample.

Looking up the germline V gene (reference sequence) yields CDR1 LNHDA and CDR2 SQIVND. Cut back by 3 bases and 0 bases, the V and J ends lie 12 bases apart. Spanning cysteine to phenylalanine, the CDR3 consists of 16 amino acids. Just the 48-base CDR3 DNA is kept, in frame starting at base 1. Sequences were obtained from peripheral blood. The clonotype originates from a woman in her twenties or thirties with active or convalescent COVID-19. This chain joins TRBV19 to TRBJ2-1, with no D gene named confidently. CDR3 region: CASSISFSSSYNEQFF. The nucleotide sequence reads TGTGCCAGTAGTATCTCCTTCTCGAGCTCCTACAATGAGCAGTTCTTC.